This section outlines one TCR beta chain sequence together with its context. Its specific antigen is unknown. One base away there is no much larger clone; base qualities are not given. The CDR3 measures 13 amino acids from cysteine to phenylalanine. The sequence is cut down to CDR3 DNA, 39 bases in frame from base 1. The V and J ends are trimmed by 4 bases and 8 bases, leaving 11 bases between them. The CDR1 and CDR2 encoded by the germline V gene (reference sequence) are MNHEY and SMNVEV. The time point label, read with the paper, signifies: cycle 2 day 1 (C2D1) of nivolumab. Relapse after autologous stem cell transplantation had occurred in all trial patients, and cohorts A, B and C were distinguished by prior brentuximab vedotin exposure. The trial cohort comprised some 60 patients with relapsed/refractory classical Hodgkin lymphoma whose best overall responses were complete response, partial response or progressive disease. Trial patients were treated with single-agent nivolumab in the multi-cohort phase II CheckMate 205 trial. An independent review committee assessed best overall response by applying the 2007 International Working Group response criteria. Trial PBMCs were obtained immediately prior to nivolumab initiation (C1D1) and on therapy at cycle 2 day 1 and cycle 4 day 1. Peripheral blood was collected in 8 mL Vacutainer Cell Preparation Tubes, from which PBMCs were isolated by centrifugation and then cryopreserved.

The Qiagen DNeasy kit was used to extract genomic DNA from unsorted PBMCs and from the negatively selected CD4+ and CD8+ fractions. Using primers that anneal to V and J segments, immunoSEQ multiplex PCR amplified the TCR beta CDR3 regions. A synthetic immune receptor repertoire was used to minimize amplification bias, and remaining bias was computationally removed after sequencing. The authors' pipeline ran thus. Repertoire diversity was quantified as the Shannon entropy index using custom Python scripts. Unsorted, CD4+ and CD8+ repertoires were examined separately, except in combined analyses, for which CD4+ and CD8+ sequences were merged in silico. A clone counted as expanded when the clone's frequency after treatment rose at least 2-fold relative to C1D1, and clones undetected at baseline were given a pseudocount of 0.5. Singleton clones were defined as clones with 0 or 1 copy at C1D1, and non-singleton clones were defined as clones with 2 or more copies. Clones expanded in unsorted samples were labelled as CD4+, CD8+ or unknown by matching protein sequences in sorted samples from the same patient. Diversity changes from C1D1 to C4D1 were tested in paired samples using Wilcoxon tests. Entries here come from immuneACCESS through TCRdb and include only in-frame sequences with V and J called. Some clones fail to appear in such tables; in the studies checked, an unresolved V gene covers under half of the shortfall, and the cause of the remainder is unknown. V and J calls and clone size are copied from that table; D and trimming were computed from the DNA. This sample lists about 94,000 clones; 80% to 90% were detected once. About 10% of the sample goes to the ten largest clones.

These data are taken from a study of PD-1 blockade in classical Hodgkin lymphoma (TCRdb year 2020). General notes on the study: Nivolumab dosing was 3 mg/kg intravenously every 2 weeks, continuing until either disease progression or unacceptable toxicity. The study used CyTOF and TCR beta sequencing to define a peripheral blood immune signature of response to PD-1 blockade in classical Hodgkin lymphoma. Broad study findings and their caveats: Only a single clinical trial cohort was studied, and what caused the repertoire differences, possibly disease activity or prior therapy, remained undefined. Diversity was lower in patients who began nivolumab less than 1 year after ASCT, so these patients were left out of later analyses to avoid confounding by immune reconstitution. Trial patients achieving complete response had baseline diversity similar to newly diagnosed patients, whereas partial responders and progressors had significantly lower diversity. Baseline TCR diversity was reported to be lower in newly diagnosed patients than in healthy donors, and even lower in relapsed/refractory patients. A significant rise by C4D1 was seen in CD4+ but not CD8+ TCR diversity (p=0.0027 vs p=0.16), with the rise being most apparent in complete responders (p=0.02).

The chain is made from TRBV27 and TRBJ1-4; TRBD1 is a possible D gene, resting on 5 matching bases. The source of this sequence is a human donor with classical Hodgkin lymphoma. The input for sequencing was peripheral blood mononuclear cells (PBMCs), taken before the second cycle of nivolumab. The nucleotide sequence is given as TGTGCCAGCAGTTCCATTGACAGAGAAAAACTGTTTTTT. It is translated as CASSSIDREKLFF.